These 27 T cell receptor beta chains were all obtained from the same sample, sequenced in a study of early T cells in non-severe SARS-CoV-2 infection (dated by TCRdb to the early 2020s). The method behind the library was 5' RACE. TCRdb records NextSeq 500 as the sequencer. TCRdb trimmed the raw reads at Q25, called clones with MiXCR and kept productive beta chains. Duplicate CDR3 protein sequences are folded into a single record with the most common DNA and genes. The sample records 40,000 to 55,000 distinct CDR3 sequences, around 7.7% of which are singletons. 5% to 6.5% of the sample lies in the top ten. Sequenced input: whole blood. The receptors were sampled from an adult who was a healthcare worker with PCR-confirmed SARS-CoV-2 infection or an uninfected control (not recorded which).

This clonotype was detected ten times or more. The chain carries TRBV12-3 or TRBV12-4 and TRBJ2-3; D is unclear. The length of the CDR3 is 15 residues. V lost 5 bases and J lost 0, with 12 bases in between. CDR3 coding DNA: TGTGCCAGCAGTCCCTCCAACCCAAGCACAGATACGCAGTATTTT. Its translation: CASSPSNPSTDTQYF.

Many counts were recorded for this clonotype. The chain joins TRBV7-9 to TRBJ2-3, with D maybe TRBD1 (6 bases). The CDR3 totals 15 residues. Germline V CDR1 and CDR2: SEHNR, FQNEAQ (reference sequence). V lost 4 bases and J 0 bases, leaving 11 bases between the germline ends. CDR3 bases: TGTGCCAGCAGCTCACAGGGTCATAGCACAGATACGCAGTATTTT. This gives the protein CASSSQGHSTDTQYF.

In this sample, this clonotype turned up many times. In nucleotides, the CDR3 is TGCAGCGTTGAAGATCGGACCCCGCAAGAGACCCAGTACTTC. This codes for CSVEDRTPQETQYF. The chain employs TRBV29-1 and TRBJ2-5; D ambiguous. In germline, CDR1 is SQVTM, CDR2 ANQGSEA. The V end was cut by 0 bases, the J end by 2 bases, with 10 bases between. CDR3 length: 14 amino acids.

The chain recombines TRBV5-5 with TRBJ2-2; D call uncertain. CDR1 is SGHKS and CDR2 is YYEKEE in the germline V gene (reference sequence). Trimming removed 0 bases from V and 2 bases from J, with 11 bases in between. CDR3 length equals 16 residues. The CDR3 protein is CASSLEAGINTGELFF. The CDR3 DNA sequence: TGTGCCAGCAGCTTGGAGGCAGGAATAAACACCGGGGAGCTGTTTTTT.

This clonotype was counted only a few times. DNA of the CDR3: TGCGCCAGCAGCTTGGAGTTGGGGCCAGATACGCAGTATTTT. It translates to CASSLELGPDTQYF. V usage is TRBV5-1 and J usage is TRBJ2-3; maybe TRBD1 (5 bases). The germline CDR1 and CDR2 sequences are SGHRS and YFSETQ. The CDR3 has 14 residues. Trimming took 0 bases from V and 4 from J, leaving 9 bases between them.

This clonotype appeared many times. The CDR3 sequence is CSANDVQKRGIQYF. CDR3 coding DNA: TGCAGTGCTAATGATGTGCAGAAGCGAGGCATTCAGTACTTC. The V call is TRBV20-1, the J call TRBJ2-4; unclear D gene. CDR3 length: 14 amino acids. CDR1 is DFQATT and CDR2 is SNEGSKA in the germline V gene (reference sequence). V lost 4 bases to trimming and J lost 9 bases, with 19 bases between them.

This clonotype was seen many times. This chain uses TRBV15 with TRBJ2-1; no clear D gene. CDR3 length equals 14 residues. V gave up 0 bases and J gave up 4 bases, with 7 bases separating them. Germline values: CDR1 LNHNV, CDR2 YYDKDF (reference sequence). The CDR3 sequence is CATSRDRLYNEQFF. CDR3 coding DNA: TGTGCCACCAGCAGAGACCGTCTTTACAATGAGCAGTTCTTC. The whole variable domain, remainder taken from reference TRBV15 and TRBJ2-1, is DAMVIQNPRYQVTQFGKPVTLSCSQTLNHNVMYWYQQKSSQAPKLLFHYYDKDFNNEADTPDNFQSRRPNTSFCFLDIRSPGLGDTAMYLCATSRDRLYNEQFFGPGTRLTVL.

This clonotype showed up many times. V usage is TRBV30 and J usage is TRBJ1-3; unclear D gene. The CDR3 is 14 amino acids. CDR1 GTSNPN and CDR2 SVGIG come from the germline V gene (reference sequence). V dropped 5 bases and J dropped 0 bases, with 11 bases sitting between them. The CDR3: CAWCEGYSGNTIYF. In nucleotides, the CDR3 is TGTGCCTGGTGTGAGGGTTACTCTGGAAACACCATATATTTT.

DNA for the CDR3: TGTGCCAGCAGCGTAGGTAGGGCAGGCGGGACTGAAGCTTTCTTT. This codes for CASSVGRAGGTEAFF. This chain uses TRBV9 with TRBJ1-1; D remains ambiguous. The V gene lost 0 bases and the J gene lost 5 bases, with 14 bases spanning the gap. CDR1 and CDR2 (germline): SGDLS, YYNGEE. This CDR3 comprises 15 residues.

CDR3 protein: CASTQANEKLFF. DNA of the CDR3: TGCGCCAGCACCCAGGCCAATGAAAAACTGTTTTTT. The chain is built from TRBV4-1 and TRBJ1-4, with D hard to call. The CDR3 extends over 12 amino acids. The V gene lost 7 bases and the J gene lost 5 bases, with 8 bases spanning the gap. Germline V gives CDR1 MGHRA, CDR2 YSYEKL.

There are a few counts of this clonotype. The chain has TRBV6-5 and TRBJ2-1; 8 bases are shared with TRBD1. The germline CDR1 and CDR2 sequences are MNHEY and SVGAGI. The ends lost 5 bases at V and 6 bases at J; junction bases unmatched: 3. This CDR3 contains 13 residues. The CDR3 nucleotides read TGTGCCAGCAGTCCGACAGGGGTCAATGAGCAGTTCTTC. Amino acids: CASSPTGVNEQFF.

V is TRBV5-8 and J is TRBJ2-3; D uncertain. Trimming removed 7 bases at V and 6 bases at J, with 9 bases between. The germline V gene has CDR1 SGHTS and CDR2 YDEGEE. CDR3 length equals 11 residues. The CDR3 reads CASSGRDTQYF. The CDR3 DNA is TGTGCCAGCTCTGGGCGGGATACGCAGTATTTT. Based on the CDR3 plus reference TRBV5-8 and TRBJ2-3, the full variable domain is EAGVTQSPTHLIKTRGQQATLRCSPISGHTSVYWYQQALGLGLQFLLWYDEGEERNRGNFPPRFSGRQFPNYSSELNVNALELEDSALYLCASSGRDTQYFGPGTRLTVL.

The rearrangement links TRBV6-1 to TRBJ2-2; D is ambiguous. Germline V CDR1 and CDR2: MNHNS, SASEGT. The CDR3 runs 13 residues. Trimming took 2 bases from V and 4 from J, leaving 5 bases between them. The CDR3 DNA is TGTGCCAGCAGTGAACAGCCCACCGGGGAGCTGTTTTTT. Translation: CASSEQPTGELFF.

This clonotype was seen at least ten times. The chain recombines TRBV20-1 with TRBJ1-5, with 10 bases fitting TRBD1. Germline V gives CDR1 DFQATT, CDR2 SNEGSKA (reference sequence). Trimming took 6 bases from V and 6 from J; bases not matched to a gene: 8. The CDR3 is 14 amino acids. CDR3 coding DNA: TGCAGTGCGCCTATGACAGGGGGCTTTCAGCCCCAGCATTTT. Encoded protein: CSAPMTGGFQPQHF.

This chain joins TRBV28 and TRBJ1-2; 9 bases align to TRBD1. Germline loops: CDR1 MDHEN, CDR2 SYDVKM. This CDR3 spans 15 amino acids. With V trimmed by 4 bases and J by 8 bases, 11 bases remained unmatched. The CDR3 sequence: CASSSSAGTGNGYTF. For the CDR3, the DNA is TGTGCCAGCAGTTCCTCCGCCGGGACAGGGAACGGCTACACCTTC.

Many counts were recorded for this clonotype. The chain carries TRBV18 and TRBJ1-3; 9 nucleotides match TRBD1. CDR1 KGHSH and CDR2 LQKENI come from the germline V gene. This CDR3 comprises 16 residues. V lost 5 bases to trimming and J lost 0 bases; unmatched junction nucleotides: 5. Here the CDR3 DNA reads TGTGCCAGCTCAACAGGGGGCCCTCACTCTGGAAACACCATATATTTT. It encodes CASSTGGPHSGNTIYF.

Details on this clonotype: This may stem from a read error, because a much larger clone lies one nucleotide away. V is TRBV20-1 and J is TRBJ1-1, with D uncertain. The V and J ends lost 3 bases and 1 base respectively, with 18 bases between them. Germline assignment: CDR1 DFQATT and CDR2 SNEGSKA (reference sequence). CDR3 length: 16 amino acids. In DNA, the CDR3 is TGCAGTGCTAGTGCCTTCGGTGTGGTGGAGAACACTGAAGCTTTCTTT. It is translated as CSASAFGVVENTEAFF.

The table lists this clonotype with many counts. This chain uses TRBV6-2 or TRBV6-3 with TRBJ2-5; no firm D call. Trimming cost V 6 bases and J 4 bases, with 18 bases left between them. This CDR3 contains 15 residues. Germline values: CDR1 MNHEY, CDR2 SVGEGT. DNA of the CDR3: TGTGCCAGCAGCTCTGATGAACTGCCGTCAGAGACCCAGTACTTC. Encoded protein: CASSSDELPSETQYF.

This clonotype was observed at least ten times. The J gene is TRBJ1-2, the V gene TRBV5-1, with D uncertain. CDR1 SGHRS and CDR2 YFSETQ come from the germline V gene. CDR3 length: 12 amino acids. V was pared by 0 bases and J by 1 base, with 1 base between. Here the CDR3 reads CASSLDNYGYTF. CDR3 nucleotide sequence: TGCGCCAGCAGCTTGGATAACTATGGCTACACCTTC.

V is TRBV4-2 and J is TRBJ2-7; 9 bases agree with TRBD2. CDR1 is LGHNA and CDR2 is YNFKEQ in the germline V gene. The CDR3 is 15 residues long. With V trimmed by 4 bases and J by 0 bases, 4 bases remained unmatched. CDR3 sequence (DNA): TGTGCCAGCAGCCCAGGACTAGCGAGCTCCTACGAGCAGTACTTC. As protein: CASSPGLASSYEQYF.

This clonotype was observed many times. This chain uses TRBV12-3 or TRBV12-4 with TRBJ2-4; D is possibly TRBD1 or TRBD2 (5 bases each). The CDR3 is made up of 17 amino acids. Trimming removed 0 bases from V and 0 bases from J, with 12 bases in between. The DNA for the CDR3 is TGTGCCAGCAGTTTAGCTCGGGACGGATTAGCCAAAAACATTCAGTACTTC. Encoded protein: CASSLARDGLAKNIQYF.

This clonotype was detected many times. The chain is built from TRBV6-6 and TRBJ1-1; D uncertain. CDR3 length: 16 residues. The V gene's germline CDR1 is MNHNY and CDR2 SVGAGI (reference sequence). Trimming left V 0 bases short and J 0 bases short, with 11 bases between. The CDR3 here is CASSYSSVRMNTEAFF. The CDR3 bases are TGTGCCAGCAGTTACTCGAGTGTCAGGATGAACACTGAAGCTTTCTTT.

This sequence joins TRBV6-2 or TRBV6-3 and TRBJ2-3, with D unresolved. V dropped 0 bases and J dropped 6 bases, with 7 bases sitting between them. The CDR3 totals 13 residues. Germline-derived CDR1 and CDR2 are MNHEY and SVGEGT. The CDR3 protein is CASSYSGVDTQYF. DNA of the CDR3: TGTGCCAGCAGTTACTCCGGTGTGGATACGCAGTATTTT.

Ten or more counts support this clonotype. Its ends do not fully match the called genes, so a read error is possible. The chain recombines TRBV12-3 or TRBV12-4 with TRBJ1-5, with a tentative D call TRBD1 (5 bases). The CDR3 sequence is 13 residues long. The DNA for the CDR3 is TGCGCCAGCAGCCTAGGGACCAATCAGCCCCAGCATTTT. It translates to CASSLGTNQPQHF.

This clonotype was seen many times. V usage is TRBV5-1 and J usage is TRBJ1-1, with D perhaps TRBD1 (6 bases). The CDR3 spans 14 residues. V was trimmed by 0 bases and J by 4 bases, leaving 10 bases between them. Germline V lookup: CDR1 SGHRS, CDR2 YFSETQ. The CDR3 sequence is CASSLAGGGTEAFF. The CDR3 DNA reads TGCGCCAGCAGCTTGGCCGGGGGCGGCACTGAAGCTTTCTTT. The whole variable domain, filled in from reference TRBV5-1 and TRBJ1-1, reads KAGVTQTPRYLIKTRGQQVTLSCSPISGHRSVSWYQQTPGQGLQFLFEYFSETQRNKGNFPGRFSGRQFSNSRSEMNVSTLELGDSALYLCASSLAGGGTEAFFGQGTRLTVV.

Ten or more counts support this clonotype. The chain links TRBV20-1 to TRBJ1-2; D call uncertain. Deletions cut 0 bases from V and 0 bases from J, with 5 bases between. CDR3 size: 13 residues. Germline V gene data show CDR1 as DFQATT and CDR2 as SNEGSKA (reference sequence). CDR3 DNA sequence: TGCAGTGCTAGAGAATCCTCTAACTATGGCTACACCTTC. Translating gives CSARESSNYGYTF.

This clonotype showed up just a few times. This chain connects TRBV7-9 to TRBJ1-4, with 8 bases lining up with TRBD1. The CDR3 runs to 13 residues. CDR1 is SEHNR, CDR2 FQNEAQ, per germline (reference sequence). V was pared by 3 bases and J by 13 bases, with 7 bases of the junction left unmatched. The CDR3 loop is CASSLLGQGLLFF. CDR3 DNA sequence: TGTGCCAGCAGCTTGCTTGGACAGGGTTTACTGTTTTTT.